These T cell receptor beta chains were read from a single sample in a study of T-cell memory formation after mild COVID-19. A single record per CDR3 protein comes from TCRdb applying MiXCR to the 5' RACE reads. The data show hundreds of thousands of distinct CDR3 sequences, approximately 19% seen once. Sequenced: PBMCs or a T cell subset sorted from them (not recorded which). The receptors come from a man younger than 35 who had mild COVID-19 (a few samples of this study predate the infection). Cell type and time point are not known. The CDR3 runs from the conserved cysteine through the conserved F or W. The D gene is left open where the match is weak. Clone size, where shown, is once, few, many, or a class for clones that have expanded.

V	size	D	J	CDR3	DNA
TRBV7-3	-	-	TRBJ2-3	CASSLMKADTQYF	TGTGCCAGCAGCTTAATGAAGGCAGATACGCAGTATTTT
TRBV12-3/TRBV12-4	-	-	TRBJ1-5	CASSFGGTSNQPQHF	TGTGCCAGCAGTTTCGGGGGTACTAGCAATCAGCCCCAGCATTTT
TRBV7-2	few	TRBD2	TRBJ2-5	CASRPRLAGDKTQYF	TGTGCCAGCAGACCTCGACTAGCGGGGGATAAGACCCAGTACTTC
TRBV20-1	-	-	TRBJ2-6	CSASRGGAGANVLTF	TGCAGTGCCTCTAGGGGGGGAGCCGGGGCCAACGTCCTGACTTTC
TRBV24-1	-	-	TRBJ1-5	CATSDMDSNQPQHF	TGTGCCACCAGTGATATGGACAGCAATCAGCCCCAGCATTTT
TRBV20-1	-	-	TRBJ1-5	CSAPTRVESNQPQHF	TGCAGTGCCCCCACCAGGGTAGAAAGCAATCAGCCCCAGCATTTT
TRBV5-6	few	TRBD2	TRBJ2-3	CASSRAGGRDTQYF	TGTGCCAGCAGCCGTGCGGGGGGCCGAGATACGCAGTATTTT
TRBV11-2	-	-	TRBJ1-5	CASSLDLYSNQPQHF	TGTGCCAGCAGCTTAGATCTCTATAGCAATCAGCCCCAGCATTTT
TRBV7-9	-	TRBD1	TRBJ2-7	CASRLEGQGYEQYF	TGTGCCAGCCGACTAGAGGGACAGGGGTACGAGCAGTACTTC
TRBV7-9	few	TRBD2	TRBJ2-7	CASSLSSGGSYEQYF	TGTGCCAGCAGCTTAAGCAGCGGGGGATCCTACGAGCAGTACTTC
TRBV7-9	-	-	TRBJ2-6	CADTENSGANVLTF	TGTGCGGACACCGAAAACTCTGGGGCCAACGTCCTGACTTTC
TRBV2	many	-	TRBJ2-3	CASSEGGSTDTQYF	TGTGCCAGCAGTGAGGGCGGGAGCACAGATACGCAGTATTTT
TRBV28	-	TRBD1	TRBJ1-5	CASSHRRQGGNQPQHF	TGTGCCAGCAGCCACCGACGACAGGGTGGCAATCAGCCCCAGCATTTT
TRBV5-1	once	-	TRBJ2-3	CASSQTGQRRTDTQYF	TGCGCCAGCAGCCAGACCGGACAAAGGCGCACAGATACGCAGTATTTT
TRBV7-2	many	-	TRBJ2-3	CASSQGLSTDTQYF	TGCGCCAGCAGCCAAGGACTTAGCACAGATACGCAGTATTTT
TRBV7-2	few	TRBD1	TRBJ1-2	CASSSLTTGGVYGYTF	TGTGCCAGCAGTTCATTAACTACAGGGGGCGTCTATGGCTACACCTTC
TRBV5-1	few	-	TRBJ1-6	CASSLTGPNSPLHF	TGCGCCAGCAGCTTGACAGGGCCTAATTCACCCCTCCACTTT
TRBV15	-	TRBD1	TRBJ2-2	CATSRSQGRNTGELFF	TGTGCCACCAGCAGATCACAGGGGAGAAACACCGGGGAGCTGTTTTTT
TRBV11-2	many	TRBD2	TRBJ2-3	CASSPTSGGWTDTQYF	TGTGCCAGCAGCCCGACTAGCGGGGGGTGGACAGATACGCAGTATTTT
TRBV29-1	-	TRBD1	TRBJ1-6	CSAGQGDSLHF	TGCAGCGCTGGACAGGGGGATTCTCTCCACTTT
TRBV20-1	many	TRBD1	TRBJ1-2	CSALNRGGYGYTF	TGCAGTGCCCTCAACAGGGGGGGCTATGGCTACACCTTC
TRBV3-1	few	-	TRBJ2-3	CASSQERTYTDTQYF	TGTGCCAGCAGCCAAGAACGGACATACACAGATACGCAGTATTTT
TRBV20-1	-	TRBD1	TRBJ1-1	CSAANSGGNTEAFF	TGCAGTGCCGCCAACTCAGGGGGCAACACTGAAGCTTTCTTT
TRBV20-1	few	-	TRBJ1-2	CSAASYGYTF	TGCAGTGCTGCCAGCTATGGCTACACCTTC
TRBV5-1	-	TRBD1	TRBJ2-2	CASSAGTGGSGELFF	TGCGCCAGCAGCGCAGGGACAGGGGGATCCGGGGAGCTGTTTTTT
TRBV7-2	few	TRBD2	TRBJ2-2	CASSFLSGGVGGELFF	TGTGCCAGCAGCTTCTTAAGCGGGGGTGTCGGCGGGGAGCTGTTTTTT
TRBV6-2/TRBV6-3	few	TRBD2	TRBJ2-1	CASSTTNVRLAGGHSNEQFF	TGTGCCAGCAGCACGACCAACGTGAGACTAGCGGGGGGGCATTCCAACGAGCAGTTCTTC
TRBV20-1	-	-	TRBJ2-7	CSARDQPGDYEQYF	TGCAGTGCTAGAGATCAGCCGGGGGACTACGAGCAGTACTTC
TRBV4-1	-	TRBD2	TRBJ2-2	CASSHGRGGTGELFF	TGCGCCAGCAGCCACGGGCGGGGGGGTACCGGGGAGCTGTTTTTT
TRBV7-9	-	-	TRBJ2-2	CASSLVMANTGELFF	TGTGCCAGCAGCTTGGTGATGGCGAACACCGGGGAGCTGTTTTTT
TRBV5-1	few	-	TRBJ1-1	CASSLAGSGLGTEAFF	TGCGCCAGCAGCTTGGCGGGGTCGGGGCTGGGCACTGAAGCTTTCTTT
TRBV12-3/TRBV12-4	-	-	TRBJ1-1	CASSPKGVRTEAFF	TGTGCCAGCAGCCCCAAAGGGGTGCGCACTGAAGCTTTCTTT
TRBV2	once	-	TRBJ1-6	CASSESWVNNSPLHF	TGTGCCAGCAGTGAGTCGTGGGTCAATAATTCACCCCTCCACTTT
TRBV28	-	-	TRBJ2-1	CASSTLVEYNEQFF	TGTGCCAGCAGTACCCTAGTAGAGTACAATGAGCAGTTCTTC
TRBV19	few	-	TRBJ2-1	CASDSNNEQFF	TGTGCCAGTGACAGTAACAATGAGCAGTTCTTC
TRBV4-1	-	-	TRBJ1-1	CASSQEGQGSYTEAFF	TGCGCCAGCAGCCAAGAGGGGCAGGGGTCGTACACTGAAGCTTTCTTT
TRBV7-6	many	TRBD1	TRBJ2-1	CASSSTGGFYNEQFF	TGTGCCAGCAGCTCGACAGGGGGATTCTACAATGAGCAGTTCTTC
TRBV5-1	-	TRBD1	TRBJ1-4	CASSTWGSQGAATNEKLFF	TGCGCCAGCAGCACTTGGGGGTCGCAGGGGGCTGCAACTAATGAAAAACTGTTTTTT
TRBV4-2	many	-	TRBJ2-2	CASSQVAGELFF	TGTGCCAGCAGCCAAGTGGCCGGGGAGCTGTTTTTT
TRBV6-6	few	-	TRBJ2-7	CASSYSGASYEQYF	TGTGCCAGCAGTTACTCCGGGGCCTCCTACGAGCAGTACTTC
TRBV5-6	few	-	TRBJ2-5	CASSLGASQYF	TGTGCCAGCAGCTTGGGGGCTTCCCAGTACTTC
TRBV2	-	TRBD1	TRBJ2-1	CASRGQGNEQFF	TGTGCCAGCAGGGGACAGGGGAATGAGCAGTTCTTC
TRBV29-1	-	-	TRBJ1-1	CSVERGRNTEAFF	TGCAGCGTTGAACGGGGGCGGAACACTGAAGCTTTCTTT
TRBV4-3	-	-	TRBJ1-5	CASSQDGGFYQPQHF	TGCGCCAGCAGCCAAGATGGGGGATTTTATCAGCCCCAGCATTTT